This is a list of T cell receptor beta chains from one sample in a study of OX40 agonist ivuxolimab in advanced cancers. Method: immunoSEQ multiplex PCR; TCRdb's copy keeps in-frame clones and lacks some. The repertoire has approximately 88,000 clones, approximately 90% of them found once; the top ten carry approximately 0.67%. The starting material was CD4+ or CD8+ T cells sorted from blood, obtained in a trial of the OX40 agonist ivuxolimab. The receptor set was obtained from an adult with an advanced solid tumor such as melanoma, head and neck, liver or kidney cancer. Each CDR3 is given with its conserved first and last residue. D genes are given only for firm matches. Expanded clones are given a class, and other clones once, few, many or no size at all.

CASSLHSSGETQYF TGCGCCAGCAGCTTACACAGCTCCGGAGAGACCCAGTACTTC . . TRBJ2-5 TRBV5-1
CSVEDTLYNEQFF TGCAGCGTTGAAGACACGCTCTACAATGAGCAGTTCTTC . . TRBJ2-1 TRBV29-1
CASSGGQGGFF TGTGCCAGCAGCGGGGGGCAGGGAGGGTTCTTC . . TRBJ2-1 TRBV11-2
CATAGVGQGTYGYTF TGTGCCACCGCCGGGGTGGGACAGGGTACCTATGGCTACACCTTC . TRBD1 TRBJ1-2 TRBV6-5
CASTAGTSGGESDTQYF TGCGCCAGCACCGCTGGGACTAGCGGGGGGGAATCAGATACGCAGTATTTT . TRBD2 TRBJ2-3 TRBV5-1
CASSYPPEGGAFF TGTGCCAGCAGTTACCCACCGGAGGGCGGAGCTTTCTTT . . TRBJ1-1 TRBV6-6
CASSYLLREGLDNEQFF TGCGCCAGCAGCTACCTTCTCCGGGAGGGCCTGGACAATGAGCAGTTCTTC . TRBD2 TRBJ2-1 TRBV5-1
CASSERRGTNEKLFF TGCGCCAGCAGTGAGAGGAGGGGAACTAATGAAAAACTGTTTTTT . . TRBJ1-4 TRBV10-1
CACLPTVAGGISSYNEQFF TGTGCCTGTCTCCCGACAGTGGCGGGAGGGATTAGCTCCTACAATGAGCAGTTCTTC . TRBD2 TRBJ2-1 TRBV30
CASSETGRTQYF TGTGCCAGCAGTGAGACAGGGAGGACCCAGTACTTC . TRBD1 TRBJ2-5 TRBV28
CASSFNNDNTDTQYF TGTGCCAGCAGCTTTAACAACGACAACACAGATACGCAGTATTTT . . TRBJ2-3 TRBV5-4
CASSLFGPGGAGSTGYTF TGTGCCAGCAGCTTATTTGGTCCAGGGGGCGCCGGGTCTACTGGCTACACCTTC . TRBD1 TRBJ1-2 TRBV7-2
CAWNRGLGNEQFF TGTGCCTGGAACAGGGGGCTAGGCAATGAGCAGTTCTTC . TRBD1 TRBJ2-1 TRBV30
CASSPLGQDYEQYF TGTGCCAGCTCACCTTTAGGACAGGACTACGAGCAGTACTTC . TRBD1 TRBJ2-7 TRBV18
CASSLFGRGVGEQFF TGTGCCAGCAGCTTGTTTGGGCGGGGGGTCGGTGAGCAGTTCTTC . TRBD2 TRBJ2-1 TRBV5-4
CATHRDSLHNEQFF TGCGCCACCCACCGGGACTCTTTACACAATGAGCAGTTCTTC . . TRBJ2-1 TRBV10-2
CASSLYPDLSTEAFF TGTGCCAGCAGTCTGTACCCCGATCTTAGCACTGAAGCTTTCTTT . . TRBJ1-1 TRBV27
CASSPPAGTGGAYNEQFF TGTGCCAGCTCACCACCCGCCGGGACAGGGGGCGCCTACAATGAGCAGTTCTTC . TRBD1 TRBJ2-1 TRBV18
CASSQGQGQGTDTQYF TGCGCCAGCAGCCAAGGTCAGGGACAGGGGACAGATACGCAGTATTTT . TRBD1 TRBJ2-3 TRBV4-3
CASTQAGSKNTQYF TGTGCCAGCACCCAGGCAGGGAGCAAAAATACGCAGTATTTT . . TRBJ2-3 TRBV7-9
CASSDGGTPRDEQFF TGTGCCAGCAGTGATGGGGGGACACCTCGCGATGAGCAGTTCTTC . . TRBJ2-1 TRBV2
CASRTNGQSFGGYTF TGTGCCAGCAGGACCAATGGACAGTCCTTCGGTGGCTACACCTTC . . TRBJ1-2 TRBV6-1
CASSLAVQGERNTIYF TGCGCCAGCAGCTTGGCCGTCCAGGGAGAGAGAAACACCATATATTTT . . TRBJ1-3 TRBV5-1
CASSARDRSFEQYF TGTGCCAGCAGCGCCCGGGACAGGTCTTTCGAGCAGTACTTC few TRBD1 TRBJ2-7 TRBV9
CASSEAGTGSTGELFF TGTGCCAGCAGCGAAGCCGGGACAGGGAGCACCGGGGAGCTGTTTTTT . TRBD1 TRBJ2-2 TRBV7-8
CASSPSGNTDTQYF TGTGCCAGCTCACCGTCCGGAAACACAGATACGCAGTATTTT . . TRBJ2-3 TRBV18
CASSLQGAGSPLHF TGCGCCAGCAGCCTACAGGGGGCAGGTTCACCCCTCCACTTT . TRBD1 TRBJ1-6 TRBV4-3
CASIGGRGISGSTIYF TGTGCCAGCATCGGAGGGCGGGGGATCTCTGGAAGCACCATATATTTT once . TRBJ1-3 TRBV28
CASSSQVGQRAEAFF TGTGCCAGCAGTTCCCAAGTTGGTCAGAGGGCTGAAGCTTTCTTT . . TRBJ1-1 TRBV28
CASSLYTDTQYF TGTGCCAGCTCACTCTACACAGATACGCAGTATTTT . . TRBJ2-3 TRBV18
CASSPSGQGFGANVLTF TGTGCCAGCTCACCTTCGGGACAGGGGTTTGGGGCCAACGTCCTGACTTTC . TRBD1 TRBJ2-6 TRBV18
CATSKSLTGNTEAFF TGTGCCACCAGCAAATCTCTGACAGGGAACACTGAAGCTTTCTTT . . TRBJ1-1 TRBV15
CASSPRGGAGVPGELFF TGTGCCAGCAGCCCCCGTGGGGGAGCGGGAGTACCCGGGGAGCTGTTTTTT . TRBD2 TRBJ2-2 TRBV4-2
CASSQDRSGNQPQHF TGCGCCAGCAGCCAAGATAGGAGTGGCAATCAGCCCCAGCATTTT . . TRBJ1-5 TRBV4-1
CASTSGGGEAFF TGTGCCAGTACTTCAGGGGGCGGTGAAGCTTTCTTT . TRBD1 TRBJ1-1 TRBV19
CASKGRGSEKLFF TGTGCCAGCAAGGGAAGGGGGAGTGAAAAACTGTTTTTT . . TRBJ1-4 TRBV2